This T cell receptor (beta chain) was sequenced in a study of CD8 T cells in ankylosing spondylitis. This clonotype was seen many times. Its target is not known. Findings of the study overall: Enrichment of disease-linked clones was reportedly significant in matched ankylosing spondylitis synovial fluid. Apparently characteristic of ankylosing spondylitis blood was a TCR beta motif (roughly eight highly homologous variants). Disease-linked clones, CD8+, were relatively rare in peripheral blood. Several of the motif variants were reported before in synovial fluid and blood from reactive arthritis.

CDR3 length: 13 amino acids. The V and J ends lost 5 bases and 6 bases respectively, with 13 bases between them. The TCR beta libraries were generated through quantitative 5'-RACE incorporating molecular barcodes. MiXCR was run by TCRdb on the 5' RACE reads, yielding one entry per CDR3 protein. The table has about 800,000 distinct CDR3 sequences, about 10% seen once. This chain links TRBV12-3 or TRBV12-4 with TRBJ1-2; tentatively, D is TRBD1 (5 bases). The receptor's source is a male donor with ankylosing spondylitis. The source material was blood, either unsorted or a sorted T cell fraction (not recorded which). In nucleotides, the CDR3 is TGTGCCAGCAGTCCTTACCGGGGCCATGGCTACACCTTC. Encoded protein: CASSPYRGHGYTF.